The 2 T cell receptor beta chains in this list originate from one sample, sequenced in a study of shared clonotypes between healthy human individuals (dated by TCRdb to about 2020). Library preparation employed the immunoSEQ multiplex PCR assay. Not all clones reach the TCRdb copy of this immuneACCESS table, which keeps in-frame sequences only. Checked studies attribute under half of the gap to unresolved V genes and leave the rest unexplained. The sample table shows 2 million to 2.5 million clones, and 80% to 95% are seen once. The leading ten clones occupy around 0.4% of the sample. Sample: naive CD4+ T cells from PBMCs. The cell subset or site label of this sample denotes: CD45RA+ positively selected. The origin of the receptors is a man aged 18 to 29 in good health. Some clones in this sample may be carry-over from other donors' samples.

Concerning this clone itself: The germline gene is not matched at one end of the junction; a read error may be the cause. The chain recombines TRBV4-1 with TRBJ2-7, with TRBD2 matching over 7 bases. Per germline, CDR1 MGHRA and CDR2 YSYEKL. This CDR3 has 15 amino acids. In nucleotides, the CDR3 is TGCGCCAGCAGCCAAGTTGCGGGAGTCTCCCACGAGCAGTACTTC. Protein: CASSQVAGVSHEQYF.

V gene TRBV20-1 combines with J gene TRBJ2-3, with unresolved D. This CDR3 has 11 amino acids. V lost 6 bases, J lost 4 bases, and 8 bases lay in between. Germline V lookup: CDR1 DFQATT, CDR2 SNEGSKA (reference sequence). This chain's CDR3 is CSAGTPDTQYF. In DNA form, the CDR3 reads TGCAGTGCCGGAACCCCAGATACGCAGTATTTT.